In its sample, the clone carrying this T cell receptor (beta chain) was seen many times. The antigen remains unidentified. The data originate from a study of T cell repertoires in cytomegalovirus infection. The wider study: Indications came from public TCR beta signatures; they pointed to CMV infection and to a matching HLA type.

TCRdb recomputed calls from the reads with MiXCR, one row per CDR3 protein. The repertoire has 700,000 to 850,000 distinct CDR3 sequences, over 25% of them found once; the top ten carry under 15%. Trimming removed 7 bases at V and 6 bases at J, with 16 bases between. This CDR3 is 13 amino acids long. The germline V gene has CDR1 MNHNS and CDR2 SASEGT. The chain carries TRBV6-1 and TRBJ2-7; D remains ambiguous. The sample here was cultured CD8+ T cells from PBMCs, taken from culture after CMV antigen stimulation. The clonotype originates from a human donor in good health (CMV status not recorded). Some clones in this sample may be carry-over from other donors' samples. CDR3 sequence: CASTARVAVEQYV. CDR3 DNA: TGTGCCAGCACTGCCCGAGTGGCGGTCGAGCAGTACGTC.